These 2 T cell receptor beta chains were all obtained from the same sample, sequenced in a study of EBV T-cell therapy then PD-1 blockade in nasopharyngeal carcinoma. Treatment indicated: AdE1-LMPpoly-expanded autologous EBV-specific T-cell therapy followed by anti-PD-1 nivolumab. Profiled with immunoSEQ multiplex PCR; TCRdb holds only in-frame clones, not every one. There are about 19,000 clones in the sample; 80% to 85% occur only once, and roughly 31% lies in the top ten. No antigen is known for these receptors. Sequencing used CD8+ T cells from blood, obtained at roughly day 34 from a patient whose treatment included autologous EBV-specific T cells and nivolumab. All receptors derive from a man in his forties or fifties with nasopharyngeal carcinoma.

This clone was found a few times. The chain recombines TRBV5-5 with TRBJ1-5; D is undetermined. Trimming left V 0 bases short and J 7 bases short, with 11 bases between. Germline CDR1 reads SGHKS; CDR2 reads YYEKEE (reference sequence). The CDR3 contains 14 residues. DNA for the CDR3: TGTGCCAGCAGCTTGGTATTCGGGAAACAGCCCCAGCATTTT. This sequence encodes CASSLVFGKQPQHF. Together with reference TRBV5-5 and TRBJ1-5, the CDR3 gives the full variable domain: DAGVTQSPTHLIKTRGQQVTLRCSPISGHKSVSWYQQVLGQGPQFIFQYYEKEERGRGNFPDRFSARQFPNYSSELNVNALLLGDSALYLCASSLVFGKQPQHFGDGTRLSIL.

The rearrangement links TRBV21-1 to TRBJ2-5; whether TRBD1, the table's D call, matches the DNA was not checked. TRBV21-1 is recorded as a pseudogene. CDR3 length: 16 residues. The CDR3: CASSKWTGGFGETQYF. In DNA form, the CDR3 reads TGTGCCAGCAGCAAATGGACAGGGGGCTTCGGAGAGACCCAGTACTTC.